One sample yielded the 13 T cell receptor beta chains listed below, sequenced in a study of beta chain features in type 1 diabetes. General study findings and limits: All four CD4+ subsets from Type 1 diabetes patients carried moderately but significantly shorter TCRB CDR3s.

Of the isolated RNA, all was reverse transcribed, and so the sequenced material was expressed TCRB transcripts. Clones were sequenced by immunoSEQ multiplex PCR, and TCRdb holds only the in-frame ones, with some missing. Here the sample spans some 350,000 clones, roughly 14% being singletons. Their target antigens are unknown. The specimen sequenced was naive CD4+ T cells from blood. The receptors stem from a woman between 18 and 29 years old with type 1 diabetes.

The chain couples TRBV6-5 to TRBJ2-7, with 7 bases that match TRBD1. Germline V CDR1 and CDR2: MNHEY, SVGAGI. With V trimmed by 5 bases and J by 2 bases, 6 bases remained unmatched. This CDR3 region has 14 residues. In DNA, the CDR3 is TGTGCCAGCAGTCCATACAGGGGCCCCTACGAGCAGTACGTC. Amino acids: CASSPYRGPYEQYV.

This chain links TRBV5-1 with TRBJ2-3; no definite D call. The CDR3 spans 14 residues. Per germline, CDR1 SGHRS and CDR2 YFSETQ. Trimming took 4 bases from V and 4 from J, leaving 13 bases between them. This CDR3 is CASSLNVSPDTQYF. CDR3 DNA sequence: TGCGCCAGCAGCCTTAATGTTAGTCCAGATACGCAGTATTTT. The full variable domain, in which reference TRBV5-1 and TRBJ2-3 provide the parts outside the CDR3, is KAGVTQTPRYLIKTRGQQVTLSCSPISGHRSVSWYQQTPGQGLQFLFEYFSETQRNKGNFPGRFSGRQFSNSRSEMNVSTLELGDSALYLCASSLNVSPDTQYFGPGTRLTVL.

This chain uses TRBV9 with TRBJ2-5, with 10 bases that match TRBD2. V lost 3 bases to trimming and J lost 4 bases; unmatched junction nucleotides: 6. Germline values: CDR1 SGDLS, CDR2 YYNGEE. CDR3 length equals 15 residues. As DNA, the CDR3 is TGTGCCAGCAGCGCTAGGACTAGCGGCGTAGAGACCCAGTACTTC. Amino acids: CASSARTSGVETQYF.

The CDR3 nucleotides are TGTGCCAGCAGCCTAACCGGTGCCGGGTTCTCCTACAATGAGCAGTTCTTC. Protein: CASSLTGAGFSYNEQFF. V is TRBV7-2 and J is TRBJ2-1; D not resolved. Germline lookup yields CDR1 SGHTA and CDR2 FQGNSA. The CDR3 runs to 17 residues. V lost 5 bases and J lost 0, with 17 bases in between.

The sample holds a few counts of this clone. The chain combines TRBV7-2 with TRBJ2-7; 8 bases match TRBD2. The germline V gene has CDR1 SGHTA and CDR2 FQGNSA. The CDR3 runs 17 residues. V trimming: 1 base; J trimming: 3 bases; junction bases outside the gene matches: 11. Here the CDR3 reads CASSLVGPGGGIYEQYV. In DNA form, the CDR3 reads TGTGCCAGCAGCTTAGTTGGGCCGGGAGGGGGAATCTACGAGCAGTACGTC.

The chain has TRBV28 and TRBJ2-1; 13 bases match TRBD2. The CDR3 consists of 15 residues. The V and J ends lost 5 bases and 7 bases, in that order; junction bases with no gene match: 5. Germline V gene lookup returns CDR1 MDHEN and CDR2 SYDVKM. The CDR3, as DNA: TGTGCCAGCAGTCCCGGGACTAGCGGGACGAATGAGCAGTTCTTC. Translating it yields CASSPGTSGTNEQFF. Full variable domain (rest looked up from reference TRBV28 and TRBJ2-1): DVKVTQSSRYLVKRTGEKVFLECVQDMDHENMFWYRQDPGLGLRLIYFSYDVKMKEKGDIPEGYSVSREKKERFSLILESASTNQTSMYLCASSPGTSGTNEQFFGPGTRLTVL.

This chain connects TRBV7-2 to TRBJ1-5; 8 positions match TRBD1. V trimming: 8 bases; J trimming: 7 bases; junction bases outside the gene matches: 16. Germline V gene lookup returns CDR1 SGHTA and CDR2 FQGNSA. The length of the CDR3 is 16 residues. CDR3 coding DNA: TGTGCCAGCTCTATCAACGGACAGGGCCCCGGCCAGCCCCAGCATTTT. It translates to CASSINGQGPGQPQHF.

This clone came up a few times. The chain recombines TRBV13 with TRBJ2-1; 7 bases map to TRBD2. The V segment lost 4 bases and the J segment 7 bases; nucleotides outside the gene matches: 19. The germline V gene encodes CDR1 PRHDT and CDR2 FYEKMQ (reference sequence). The CDR3 extends over 18 amino acids. The CDR3 is CASSSRGGLADNWNEQFF. The DNA for the CDR3 is TGTGCCAGCAGCTCTCGAGGTGGGCTAGCGGATAACTGGAATGAGCAGTTCTTC. Full variable domain (missing parts from reference TRBV13 and TRBJ2-1): AAGVIQSPRHLIKEKRETATLKCYPIPRHDTVYWYQQGPGQDPQFLISFYEKMQSDKGSIPDRFSAQQFSDYHSELNMSSLELGDSALYFCASSSRGGLADNWNEQFFGPGTRLTVL.

The chain couples TRBV9 to TRBJ2-3; 8 bases agree with TRBD2. V shed 0 bases and J 1 base; nucleotides not matched to a gene: 1. Germline V gene sequence: CDR1 SGDLS, CDR2 YYNGEE. The CDR3 covers 15 residues. The chain's CDR3 is CASSVGLARTDTQYF. CDR3 DNA: TGTGCCAGCAGCGTAGGACTAGCGCGCACAGATACGCAGTATTTT.

V is TRBV4-3 and J is TRBJ1-1, with D perhaps TRBD1 (5 bases). The ends were cut back, 4 bases at V and 6 bases at J, with 15 bases in the middle. The CDR3 covers 14 residues. CDR1 is LGHNA, CDR2 YSLEER, per germline. CDR3 nucleotides: TGCGCCAGCAGCCGGCAGGGAGGGGCGGCTGAAGCTTTCTTT. Translated, it gives CASSRQGGAAEAFF.

This clone was counted at least ten times. This sequence joins TRBV7-9 and TRBJ2-1, with a tentative D call TRBD1 (6 bases). V shed 5 bases and J shed 9 bases, with 14 bases lying between them. Germline V CDR1 and CDR2: SEHNR, FQNEAQ (reference sequence). The CDR3 runs 13 residues. The CDR3 DNA reads as TGTGCCAGCAGCGGACAACAGGGTACTGAGCAGTTCTTC. Protein product: CASSGQQGTEQFF.

The rearrangement uses TRBV29-1 and TRBJ2-4; TRBD2 matches 8 bases. CDR3 size: 14 residues. The germline V gene has CDR1 SQVTM and CDR2 ANQGSEA. V shed 3 bases and J 0 bases; nucleotides not matched to a gene: 1. The DNA for the CDR3 is TGCAGCGTTGACGGGGGGGTAGCCAAAAACATTCAGTACTTC. Residues: CSVDGGVAKNIQYF.

This clone was counted between two and nine times. The chain recombines TRBV28 with TRBJ1-2; D possibly corresponds to TRBD1 (5 bases). The CDR3 contains 13 residues. Trimming removed 3 bases from V and 3 bases from J, with 8 bases in between. Per the germline V gene, CDR1 is MDHEN and CDR2 is SYDVKM. In DNA form, the CDR3 reads TGTGCCAGCAGTTTCAACAGGCACTATGGCTACACCTTC. Amino acids: CASSFNRHYGYTF.